This TCR beta chain originates from a study of T cell clones after liver transplantation. Background on the study: Third-party-reactive TCRbeta sequences from pre-transplant mixed lymphocyte reactions served as antigen-independent comparators. Three of the eight recipients were HCV-positive; the rest had non-autoimmune, non-viral transplant indications. Tolerant meant at least one year fully off immunosuppression without liver enzymes above twice normal. Whole-study findings and limits: Circulating graft-donor-reactive CD4 TCRbeta sequences fell significantly post-transplant in 5 of 8 subjects.

In regard to this clone: Its antigen remains unknown.

Using immunoSEQ multiplex PCR, the repertoire was profiled, and TCRdb retains in-frame clones only, with some absent. This sample has 55,000 to 75,000 clones, with around 70% found just once. V lost 0 bases, J lost 7 bases, and 10 bases lay in between. The CDR3 length is 14 residues. CDR1 and CDR2 from the germline V gene are MRHNA and SNTAGT. V gene TRBV6-4 combines with J gene TRBJ2-1; D possibly corresponds to TRBD2 (5 bases). The sample was CD4+ T cells from blood, taken at the approximately 16-month timepoint. This clonotype was obtained from a human patient who received a liver transplant. Some T cells may originate from the graft donor. The CDR3 DNA follows: TGTGCCAGCAGTGACTCGAGTCGGGATAATGAGCAGTTCTTC. Translating gives CASSDSSRDNEQFF.